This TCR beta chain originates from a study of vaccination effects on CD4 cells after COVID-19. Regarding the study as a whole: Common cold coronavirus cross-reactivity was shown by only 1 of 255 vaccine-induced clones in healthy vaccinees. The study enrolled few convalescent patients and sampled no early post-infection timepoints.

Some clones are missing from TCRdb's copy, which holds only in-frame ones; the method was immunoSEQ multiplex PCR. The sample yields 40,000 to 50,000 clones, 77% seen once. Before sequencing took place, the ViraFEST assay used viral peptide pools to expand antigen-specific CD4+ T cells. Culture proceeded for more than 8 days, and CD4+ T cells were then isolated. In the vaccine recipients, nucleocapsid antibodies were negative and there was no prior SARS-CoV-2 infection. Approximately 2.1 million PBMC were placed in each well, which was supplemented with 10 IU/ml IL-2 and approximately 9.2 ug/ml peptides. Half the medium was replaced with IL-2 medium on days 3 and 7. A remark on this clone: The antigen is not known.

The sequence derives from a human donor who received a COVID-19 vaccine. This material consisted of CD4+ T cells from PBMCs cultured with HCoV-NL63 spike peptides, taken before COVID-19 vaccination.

The DNA of the CDR3 is TGCGCCAGCAGCCAAGTCCGGGACAGGGGCACCGGGGAGCTGTTTTTT. It translates to CASSQVRDRGTGELFF. The V and J genes are TRBV4-1 and TRBJ2-2, with TRBD1 matching 10 bases. Germline V CDR1 and CDR2: MGHRA, YSYEKL. With 1 base clipped from V and 4 bases from J, the junction kept 3 bases outside the gene matches. CDR3 length equals 16 residues.